These T cell receptor beta chains were read from a single sample in a study of regulatory T cells in long-lasting Graves disease. From the multiplex PCR reads, TCRdb called clonotypes with MiXCR, one entry per CDR3 protein. The profile shows 350,000 to 500,000 distinct CDR3 sequences, about 16% of them singletons. The same sample was also studied in work on T cells in Graves' hyperthyroidism and ophthalmopathy.

Here the sequenced sample was peripheral blood mononuclear cells (PBMCs), taken at new diagnosis, from a patient treated with antithyroid drugs. These receptors all stem from a woman between 18 and 29 years old with Graves disease. Each CDR3 is given with its conserved first and last residue. The D gene is left open where the match is weak. Not all rows give a size; the values are once, few, many and, for expanded clones, a class.

TRBV20-1	.	.	TRBJ2-7	CSAAPGVGTGQYF	TGCAGTGCCGCCCCCGGGGTGGGGACGGGGCAGTACTTC
TRBV28	many	.	TRBJ1-1	CASRKTGRNTEAFF	TGTGCCAGCAGAAAGACGGGCAGGAACACTGAAGCTTTCTTT
TRBV2	many	.	TRBJ2-3	CASRPGLQTDTQYF	TGTGCCAGCAGGCCGGGACTGCAAACAGATACGCAGTATTTT
TRBV2	many	.	TRBJ1-5	CASSDDSGSQPQHF	TGTGCCAGCAGCGATGACAGCGGTAGTCAGCCCCAGCATTTT
TRBV5-1	few	TRBD2	TRBJ2-7	CASSLATSGSSEQYF	TGCGCCAGCAGCTTGGCGACTAGCGGGAGTAGTGAGCAGTACTTC
TRBV7-6	many	TRBD1	TRBJ1-4	CASSSTGQANEKLFF	TGTGCCAGCAGCTCTACGGGACAGGCAAATGAAAAACTGTTTTTT
TRBV20-1	many	.	TRBJ2-7	CSARGRVAHEQYF	TGCAGTGCTAGAGGAAGGGTGGCCCACGAGCAGTACTTC
TRBV30	.	TRBD2	TRBJ2-4	CAWSVPSGRLKGNIQYF	TGTGCCTGGAGTGTACCTAGCGGGAGGCTAAAGGGAAACATTCAGTACTTC
TRBV29-1	.	TRBD2	TRBJ2-5	CSVAGTSHGGWETQYF	TGCAGCGTAGCCGGGACTAGCCATGGGGGGTGGGAGACCCAGTACTTC
TRBV4-1	many	.	TRBJ2-4	CASSQDSWAERYF	TGCGCCAGCAGCCAAGATAGCTGGGCCGAGCGATACTTC
TRBV20-1	many	.	TRBJ2-3	CSASGDFSTDTQYF	TGCAGTGCAAGTGGGGACTTTAGCACAGATACGCAGTATTTT
TRBV12-3/TRBV12-4	many	.	TRBJ2-5	CASSSRQETQYF	TGTGCCAGCAGTTCGAGGCAAGAGACCCAGTACTTC
TRBV30	many	.	TRBJ1-5	CAWSREGNQPQHF	TGTGCCTGGAGTAGAGAAGGGAATCAGCCCCAGCATTTT
TRBV28	many	TRBD2	TRBJ2-1	CASSFPLSGRASIDEQFF	TGTGCCAGCAGTTTCCCGCTTAGCGGGAGGGCCTCAATTGATGAGCAGTTCTTC
TRBV6-5	many	.	TRBJ2-2	CASSYSRAPNTGELFF	TGTGCCAGCAGTTACTCGCGAGCGCCGAACACCGGGGAGCTGTTTTTT
TRBV6-5	many	.	TRBJ2-7	CASSYDRALARYEQYF	TGTGCCAGCAGTTACGATAGGGCTCTAGCGAGATACGAGCAGTACTTC
TRBV20-1	.	TRBD2	TRBJ2-7	CSARDTFSGSYEQYF	TGCAGTGCTAGAGACACGTTTAGCGGGAGTTACGAGCAGTACTTC
TRBV2	many	TRBD2	TRBJ2-1	CASSMSSGSSYNEQFF	TGTGCCAGCAGTATGAGTAGCGGGAGTTCCTACAATGAGCAGTTCTTC
TRBV2	few	TRBD1	TRBJ2-3	CASSGTGTDTQYF	TGTGCCAGCAGTGGGACAGGGACAGATACGCAGTATTTT
TRBV18	many	.	TRBJ2-3	CASSQNRDVADTQYF	TGTGCCAGCTCTCAAAACAGGGATGTGGCAGATACGCAGTATTTT
TRBV28	many	TRBD2	TRBJ2-7	CASSLPTSGRSDHHEQYF	TGTGCCAGCAGTCTCCCGACTAGCGGGAGGTCGGATCACCACGAGCAGTACTTC
TRBV2	many	.	TRBJ2-7	CASSDGNYEQYF	TGTGCCAGCAGTGATGGGAACTACGAGCAGTACTTC
TRBV20-1	many	.	TRBJ1-1	CSASQGPDTEAFF	TGCAGTGCTAGTCAGGGGCCGGACACTGAAGCTTTCTTT
TRBV6-9	many	.	TRBJ1-4	CASSFPGREEKLFF	TGTGCCAGCAGTTTCCCAGGGAGGGAGGAAAAACTGTTTTTT
TRBV29-1	many	TRBD1	TRBJ1-2	CSVNTGTGEGYGYTF	TGCAGCGTCAACACCGGGACAGGGGAAGGATATGGCTACACCTTC
TRBV28	many	.	TRBJ1-2	CASSLDRAHGGYTF	TGTGCCAGCAGTCTAGACCGGGCCCATGGTGGCTACACCTTC
TRBV3-1	many	.	TRBJ2-4	CASSPQPGNIQYF	TGTGCCAGCAGCCCCCAACCTGGGAACATTCAGTACTTC